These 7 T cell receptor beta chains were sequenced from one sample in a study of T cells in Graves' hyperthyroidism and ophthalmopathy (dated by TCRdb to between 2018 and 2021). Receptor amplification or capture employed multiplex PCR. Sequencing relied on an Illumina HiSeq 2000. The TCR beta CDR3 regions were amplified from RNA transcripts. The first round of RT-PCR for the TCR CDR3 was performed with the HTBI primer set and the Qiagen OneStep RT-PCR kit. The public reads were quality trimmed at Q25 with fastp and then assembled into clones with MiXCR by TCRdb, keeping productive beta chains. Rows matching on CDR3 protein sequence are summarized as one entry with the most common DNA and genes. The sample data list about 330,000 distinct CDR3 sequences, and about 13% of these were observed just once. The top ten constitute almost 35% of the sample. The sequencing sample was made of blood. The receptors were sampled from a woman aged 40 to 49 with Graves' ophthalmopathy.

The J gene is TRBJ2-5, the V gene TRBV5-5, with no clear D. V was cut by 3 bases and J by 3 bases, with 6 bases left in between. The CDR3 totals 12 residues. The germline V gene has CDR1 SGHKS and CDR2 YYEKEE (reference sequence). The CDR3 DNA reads TGTGCCAGCAGCTCAAACGAAGAGACCCAGTACTTC. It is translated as CASSSNEETQYF.

DNA for the CDR3: TGCAGTGCTCGGGACAGGCGCCTTCTCCAGCATTTT. Its protein product is CSARDRRLLQHF. The chain combines TRBV20-1 with TRBJ1-5; 8 bases agree with TRBD1. Losses at the gene ends were 5 bases for V and 12 bases for J; bases not matched to a gene: 9. This CDR3 is 12 amino acids long. CDR1 and CDR2 (germline): DFQATT, SNEGSKA (reference sequence).

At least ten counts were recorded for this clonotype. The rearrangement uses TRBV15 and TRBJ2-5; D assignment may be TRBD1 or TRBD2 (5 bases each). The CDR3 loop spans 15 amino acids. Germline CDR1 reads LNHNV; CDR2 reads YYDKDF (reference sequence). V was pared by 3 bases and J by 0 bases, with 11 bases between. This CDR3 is CATSSSGSYQETQYF. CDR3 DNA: TGTGCCACCAGCAGTTCAGGGAGCTACCAAGAGACCCAGTACTTC.

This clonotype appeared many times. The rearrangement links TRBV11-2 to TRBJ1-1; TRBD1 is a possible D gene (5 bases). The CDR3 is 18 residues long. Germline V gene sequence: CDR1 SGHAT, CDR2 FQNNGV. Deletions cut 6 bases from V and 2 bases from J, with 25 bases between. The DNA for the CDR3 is TGTGCCAGCAGTCACTCCCCCGCCGACGGACACCCTAACACTGAAGCTTTCTTT. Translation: CASSHSPADGHPNTEAFF.

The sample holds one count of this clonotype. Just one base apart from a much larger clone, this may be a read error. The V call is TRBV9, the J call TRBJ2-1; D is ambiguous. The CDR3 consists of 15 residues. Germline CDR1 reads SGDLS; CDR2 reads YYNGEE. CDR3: CASGVTPQRSNEQFF. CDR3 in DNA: TGTGCCAGCGGCGTGACTCCCCAGAGGTCCAATGAGCAGTTCTTC.

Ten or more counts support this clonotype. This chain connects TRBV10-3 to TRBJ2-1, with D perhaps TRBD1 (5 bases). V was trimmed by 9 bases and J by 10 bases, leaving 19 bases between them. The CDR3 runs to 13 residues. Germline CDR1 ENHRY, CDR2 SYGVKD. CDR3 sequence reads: CAIHNPQGKEQFF. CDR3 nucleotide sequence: TGTGCCATACACAACCCGCAGGGCAAAGAGCAGTTCTTC.

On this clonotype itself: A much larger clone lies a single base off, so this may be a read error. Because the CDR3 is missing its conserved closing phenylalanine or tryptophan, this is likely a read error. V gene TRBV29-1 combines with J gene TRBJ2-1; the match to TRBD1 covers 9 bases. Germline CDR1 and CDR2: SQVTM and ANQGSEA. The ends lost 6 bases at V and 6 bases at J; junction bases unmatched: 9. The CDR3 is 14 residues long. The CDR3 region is CSVGGWDRVNEQFS. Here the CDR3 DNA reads TGCAGCGTCGGTGGGTGGGACAGGGTCAATGAGCAGTTCTCC.